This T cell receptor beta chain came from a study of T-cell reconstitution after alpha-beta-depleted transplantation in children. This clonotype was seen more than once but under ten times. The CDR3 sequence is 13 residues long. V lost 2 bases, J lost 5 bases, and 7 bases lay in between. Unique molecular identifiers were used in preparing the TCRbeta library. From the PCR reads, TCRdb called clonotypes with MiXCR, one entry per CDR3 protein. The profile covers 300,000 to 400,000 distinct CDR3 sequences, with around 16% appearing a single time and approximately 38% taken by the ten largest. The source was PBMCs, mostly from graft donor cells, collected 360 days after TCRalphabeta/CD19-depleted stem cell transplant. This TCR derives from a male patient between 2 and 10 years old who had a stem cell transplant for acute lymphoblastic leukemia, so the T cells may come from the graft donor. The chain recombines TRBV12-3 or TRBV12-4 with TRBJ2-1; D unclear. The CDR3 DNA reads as TGTGCCAGCAGTTTATCCCCACACAATGAGCAGTTCTTC. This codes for CASSLSPHNEQFF.